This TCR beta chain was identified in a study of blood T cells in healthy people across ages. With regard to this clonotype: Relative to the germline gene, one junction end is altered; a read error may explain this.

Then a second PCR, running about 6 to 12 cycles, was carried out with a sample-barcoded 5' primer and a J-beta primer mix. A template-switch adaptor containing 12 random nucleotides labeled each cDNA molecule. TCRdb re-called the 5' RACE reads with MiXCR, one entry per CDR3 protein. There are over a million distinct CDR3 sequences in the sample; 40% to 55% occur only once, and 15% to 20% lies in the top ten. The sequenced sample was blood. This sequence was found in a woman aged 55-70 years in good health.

CDR3 DNA: TGTGCCTGCAGTCTCGGGACAGCTCACTCCTACGAGCAGTACTTC. Its translation is CACSLGTAHSYEQYF. The chain combines TRBV12-3 or TRBV12-4 with TRBJ2-7, with 7 positions matching TRBD1. CDR3 length equals 15 residues.